These 14 T cell receptor beta chains share one sample of origin, sequenced in a study of OX40 agonist ivuxolimab in advanced cancers. Using immunoSEQ multiplex PCR, the repertoire was profiled, and TCRdb retains in-frame clones only, with some absent. The sample records tens of thousands of clones, 90% to 95% being singletons. Sequencing was performed on CD4+ or CD8+ T cells sorted from blood, taken in a trial of the OX40 agonist ivuxolimab. All receptors come from an adult with an advanced solid tumor such as melanoma, head and neck, liver or kidney cancer.

The CDR3 region is CSVDSGGWETQYF. CDR3 DNA: TGCAGCGTTGATTCGGGGGGCTGGGAGACCCAGTACTTC. The gene calls are TRBV29-1 and TRBJ2-5, with D possibly TRBD2 on 7 matching bases. Trimming shortened V by 3 bases and J by 5 bases, and 13 bases separated the two germline ends. The germline CDR1 and CDR2 sequences are SQVTM and ANQGSEA. The length of the CDR3 is 13 residues.

J is TRBJ2-7 and V is TRBV30, with D maybe TRBD1 (5 bases). There are 13 residues in the CDR3. Between the trimmed V and J ends, which lost 1 base and 3 bases, there was a span of 10 bases. CDR1 and CDR2 from the germline V gene are GTSNPN and SVGIG (reference sequence). The CDR3 DNA sequence: TGTGCCTGGAGTGGTGGACACTTCTACGAGCAGTACTTC. Translated, it gives CAWSGGHFYEQYF.

This clone was seen more than once but under ten times. The genes are TRBV11-2 and TRBJ1-5; D may be TRBD1 (6 bases). The V and J ends lost 2 bases and 0 bases respectively, with 8 bases between them. The CDR3 spans 15 residues. The germline V gene encodes CDR1 SGHAT and CDR2 FQNNGV. CDR3 in DNA: TGTGCCAGCAGCTTACGACAGGATAGCAATCAGCCCCAGCATTTT. Residues: CASSLRQDSNQPQHF.

The J gene is TRBJ1-1, the V gene TRBV5-4, with a tentative D call TRBD1 (5 bases). CDR1 SGHNT and CDR2 YYREEE come from the germline V gene (reference sequence). V was shortened by 2 bases and J by 9 bases, with 8 bases between the two germline ends. The CDR3 sequence is 11 residues long. In DNA, the CDR3 is TGTGCCAGCAGCTTTGAGGGGAAAGCTTTCTTT. Translation: CASSFEGKAFF.

The chain has TRBV28 and TRBJ2-4; no firm D call. The CDR3 is made up of 19 amino acids. Germline values: CDR1 MDHEN, CDR2 SYDVKM. V was pared by 8 bases and J by 5 bases, with 31 bases between. This CDR3 reads CASGAITNLVPYRQNIQYF. The CDR3 DNA sequence: TGTGCCAGCGGAGCCATAACGAACCTAGTACCGTATCGCCAAAACATTCAGTACTTC.

V gene TRBV7-7 combines with J gene TRBJ2-3, with 13 nucleotides matching TRBD2. This CDR3 is 19 amino acids long. Trimming at V came to 5 bases and at J to 5 bases, leaving 16 bases not matched to a gene. From germline, CDR1 is SSHAT and CDR2 FNYEAQ (reference sequence). The CDR3 reads CASSLRALAGGQSVDTQYF. In DNA form, the CDR3 reads TGTGCCAGCAGCCTAAGGGCACTAGCGGGGGGGCAGAGTGTAGATACGCAGTATTTT.

The J gene is TRBJ1-1, the V gene TRBV29-1; no clear D gene. The V end lost 3 bases, the J end lost 6 bases, and 8 bases lay between the germline ends. Germline CDR1 reads SQVTM; CDR2 reads ANQGSEA. The CDR3 runs 11 residues. CDR3 sequence reads: CSVEFSSEAFF. CDR3 nucleotides: TGCAGCGTTGAGTTCAGTTCTGAAGCTTTCTTT.

This chain connects TRBV27 to TRBJ1-2, with D hard to call. The CDR3 spans 15 residues. Germline V gene sequence: CDR1 MNHEY, CDR2 SMNVEV (reference sequence). V was pared by 0 bases and J by 5 bases, with 13 bases between. The CDR3 spells CASSLSSISGYGYTF. CDR3 bases: TGTGCCAGCAGTTTATCTAGCATCTCGGGGTATGGCTACACCTTC.

The V gene is TRBV27, the J gene TRBJ1-4; D possibly corresponds to TRBD1 (5 bases). Germline assignment: CDR1 MNHEY and CDR2 SMNVEV (reference sequence). The V end was cut by 5 bases, the J end by 8 bases, with 18 bases between. This CDR3 contains 15 residues. Here the CDR3 DNA reads TGTGCCAGCAGTAGGGGTGGCGGGGTGGGAGAAAAACTGTTTTTT. Protein sequence: CASSRGGGVGEKLFF.

CDR3 nucleotide sequence: TGTGCCAGTAGTATAGATGGTGGTGATGAGCAGTTCTTC. Residues: CASSIDGGDEQFF. The J gene is TRBJ2-1, the V gene TRBV19, with D uncertain. Germline CDR1 reads LNHDA; CDR2 reads SQIVND (reference sequence). V dropped 0 bases and J dropped 8 bases, with 8 bases sitting between them. The CDR3 runs 13 residues.

This clone was recorded only once. The chain recombines TRBV5-1 with TRBJ2-2, with D possibly being TRBD2 (5 bases). The CDR3 runs 13 residues. V lost 7 bases and J 4 bases, leaving 11 bases between the germline ends. CDR1 and CDR2 from the germline V gene are SGHRS and YFSETQ. CDR3 DNA sequence: TGCGCCAGCGACTACTCAGGCACCGGGGAGCTGTTTTTT. Translated, it gives CASDYSGTGELFF.

The chain employs TRBV28 and TRBJ1-1; TRBD1 matches 7 bases. The CDR3 totals 16 residues. Germline assignment: CDR1 MDHEN and CDR2 SYDVKM. Trimming at V came to 4 bases and at J to 1 base, leaving 9 bases not matched to a gene. The CDR3: CASSYPPTGRNTEAFF. In DNA, the CDR3 is TGTGCCAGCAGTTACCCGCCGACAGGGCGGAACACTGAAGCTTTCTTT.

J is TRBJ2-1 and V is TRBV11-3; weak D call: TRBD2 (5 bases). Germline CDR1 is SGHNT and CDR2 is YENEEA. Trimming stripped 2 bases from V and 5 bases from J, with 10 bases between. CDR3 length: 14 amino acids. CDR3 nucleotide sequence: TGTGCCAGCAGCTTACTAAGCGGTGACAATGAGCAGTTCTTC. Its protein product is CASSLLSGDNEQFF.

The chain carries TRBV10-3 and TRBJ1-2; D might be TRBD1 (6 bases). The length of the CDR3 is 17 residues. Per the germline V gene, CDR1 is ENHRY and CDR2 is SYGVKD. Trimming pared 0 bases from V and 2 bases from J, leaving 16 bases between. The CDR3 region is CAISESTWTAENYGYTF. The CDR3 DNA reads as TGTGCCATCAGTGAGTCGACTTGGACAGCCGAAAACTATGGCTACACCTTC.